This TCR beta chain was identified in a study of blood T cell repertoires in COVID-19. Profiled with immunoSEQ multiplex PCR; TCRdb holds only in-frame clones, not every one. Among about 310,000 clones, about 90% were seen once, and the ten largest hold around 4.5%. Germline V gene data show CDR1 as MNHEY and CDR2 as SMNVEV (reference sequence). The CDR3 loop spans 15 amino acids. Deletions cut 4 bases from V and 1 base from J, with 8 bases between. The receptor was derived from a woman aged 18-29 years with acute COVID-19. The chain is built from TRBV27 and TRBJ1-6; perhaps TRBD1 as D (5 bases). Sequenced input: PBMCs or T cells enriched from blood (not recorded which). In nucleotides, the CDR3 is TGTGCCAGCAGTTCTCAGGGTTCCTATAATTCACCCCTCCACTTT. Its translation: CASSSQGSYNSPLHF.